Listed below are T cell receptor beta chains from one sample, sequenced in a study of T cells in localized non-small cell lung cancer. Assay used: immunoSEQ multiplex PCR; TCRdb lists only in-frame clones, some missing. The repertoire includes about 24,000 clones, roughly 90% of them detected once, and 25% to 30% sits in the top ten. Sequencing used peripheral blood, obtained before any cancer treatment. The receptors here all came from a male donor at least 60 years old with stage I squamous cell lung carcinoma. Both conserved end residues are part of each CDR3. A D gene is named only where the DNA matches it firmly. Clone size is given for some rows only: seen once, a few or many times, or a class if the clone is expanded.

size: -
D: -
V: TRBV6-5
J: TRBJ2-7
DNA: TGTGCCAGCAGATACCGGGACACCTACGAGCAGTACTTC
CDR3: CASRYRDTYEQYF

size: -
D: -
V: TRBV6-5
J: TRBJ1-2
DNA: TGTGCCAGCAGTGTGGGCAGAAATAACTATGGCTACACCTTC
CDR3: CASSVGRNNYGYTF

size: -
D: TRBD1
V: TRBV10-2
J: TRBJ1-2
DNA: TGCGCCAGCAGTGAGTCGATAGCGGGACAGTCTTATGGCTACACCTTC
CDR3: CASSESIAGQSYGYTF

size: -
D: TRBD1
V: TRBV5-5
J: TRBJ2-3
DNA: TGTGCCAGCAGCCCCAGGGGGCTAGGCACAGATACGCAGTATTTT
CDR3: CASSPRGLGTDTQYF

size: -
D: -
V: TRBV7-8
J: TRBJ2-7
DNA: TGTGCCAGCAGCCGGTCGACAGCTTCCTACGAGCAGTACTTC
CDR3: CASSRSTASYEQYF

size: -
D: TRBD2
V: TRBV4-1
J: TRBJ2-5
DNA: TGCGCCAGCAGCCAAACAGCGGGAGAGGGAGAGACCCAGTACTTC
CDR3: CASSQTAGEGETQYF

size: -
D: -
V: TRBV10-3
J: TRBJ2-7
DNA: TGTGCCATCAGCATAGGACAGTTCTACGAGCAGTACTTC
CDR3: CAISIGQFYEQYF

size: -
D: TRBD1
V: TRBV4-1
J: TRBJ1-6
DNA: TGCGCCAGCAGCTCCCGACAGGGGTATAATTCACCCCTCCACTTT
CDR3: CASSSRQGYNSPLHF

size: -
D: TRBD2
V: TRBV6-1
J: TRBJ2-5
DNA: TGTGCCAGCAGTGAAGCGCCGAAAAGGGCGGGGACTAGCGGGAGGGCCTGGGAGACCCAGTACTTC
CDR3: CASSEAPKRAGTSGRAWETQYF

size: -
D: -
V: TRBV5-1
J: TRBJ2-3
DNA: TGCGCCAGCAGCTTCGGACACCGGGACACAGATACGCAGTATTTT
CDR3: CASSFGHRDTDTQYF

size: -
D: TRBD1
V: TRBV11-3
J: TRBJ2-3
DNA: TGTGCCAGCAGCGCCCGCCGGGACAGGGGCACAGATACGCAGTATTTT
CDR3: CASSARRDRGTDTQYF

size: -
D: -
V: TRBV7-8
J: TRBJ2-5
DNA: TGTGCCAGCAGCTTGGGAGCGAAGGGAGACCAGTACTTC
CDR3: CASSLGAKGDQYF

size: -
D: -
V: TRBV27
J: TRBJ1-6
DNA: TGTGCCAGCAGTTTGACACAGGAAAGGTCACCCCTCCACTTT
CDR3: CASSLTQERSPLHF

size: once
D: -
V: TRBV10-3
J: TRBJ2-4
DNA: TGTGCCATCAGTGATCCAGCCAGTATAGCCAAAAACATTCAGTACTTC
CDR3: CAISDPASIAKNIQYF

size: -
D: TRBD1
V: TRBV5-4
J: TRBJ1-4
DNA: TGTGCCAGCAGCCAAGGACAGGCGAATGAAAAACTGTTTTTT
CDR3: CASSQGQANEKLFF

size: -
D: -
V: TRBV7-2
J: TRBJ2-2
DNA: TGTGCCAGCAGCTGGGGCCACGGGACACCGAACACCGGGGAGCTGTTTTTT
CDR3: CASSWGHGTPNTGELFF

size: -
D: -
V: TRBV4-3
J: TRBJ2-3
DNA: TGCGCCAGCAGCCAAGATGGATCCCGACTCAATACGCAGTATTTT
CDR3: CASSQDGSRLNTQYF

size: -
D: -
V: TRBV10-1
J: TRBJ2-7
DNA: TGCGCCAGCAGTGAAGACAGCTTTTACGAGCAGTACTTC
CDR3: CASSEDSFYEQYF

size: -
D: TRBD1
V: TRBV27
J: TRBJ2-2
DNA: TGTGCCAGCAGGCAAACAGGGGGCAGCACCGGGGAGCTGTTTTTT
CDR3: CASRQTGGSTGELFF

size: -
D: TRBD2
V: TRBV7-2
J: TRBJ2-3
DNA: TGTGCCAGCAGCTTAGCCTCGGTAGGGGTAGCGGGATCACAAACGGATTTT
CDR3: CASSLASVGVAGSQTDF

size: -
D: TRBD2
V: TRBV7-2
J: TRBJ2-1
DNA: TGTGCCAGCAGCTTTGGACTAGCGAGAGTTAATGAGCAGTTCTTC
CDR3: CASSFGLARVNEQFF

size: -
D: TRBD1
V: TRBV6-5
J: TRBJ1-2
DNA: TGTGCCAGCAGTACGAAGACAGGGATAAACTATGGCTACACCTTC
CDR3: CASSTKTGINYGYTF

size: -
D: -
V: TRBV6-6
J: TRBJ1-6
DNA: TGTGCCAGCCGAATGGGCCCCAATTCACCCCTCCACTTT
CDR3: CASRMGPNSPLHF

size: -
D: -
V: TRBV5-1
J: TRBJ2-1
DNA: TGCGCCAGCAGCCCGAGCGGAGTTTCCACGGAGCAGTTCTTC
CDR3: CASSPSGVSTEQFF

size: few
D: TRBD2
V: TRBV11-3
J: TRBJ2-1
DNA: TGTGCCAGCAGCCCTAAGCGGGAGTCCTACAATGAGCAGTTCTTC
CDR3: CASSPKRESYNEQFF

size: once
D: -
V: TRBV5-1
J: TRBJ1-4
DNA: TGCGCCAGCAGCCCGGGGGCAACTAATGAAAAACTGTTTTTT
CDR3: CASSPGATNEKLFF

size: -
D: -
V: TRBV11-2
J: TRBJ1-1
DNA: TGTGCCAGCAGTCCTACAGGTACTGAAGCTTTCTTT
CDR3: CASSPTGTEAFF

size: -
D: TRBD1
V: TRBV19
J: TRBJ2-3
DNA: TGTGCCAGTAGCCCGGGACAGGGGTGGACAGATACGCAGTATTTT
CDR3: CASSPGQGWTDTQYF

size: -
D: TRBD1
V: TRBV27
J: TRBJ2-7
DNA: TGTGCCAGCAGCTTCGGACAGGGGAAGGGATACGAGCAGTACTTC
CDR3: CASSFGQGKGYEQYF

size: -
D: -
V: TRBV11-2
J: TRBJ2-1
DNA: TGTGCCAGCAGCTTAGTAAGGGAGCAGTTCTTC
CDR3: CASSLVREQFF

size: -
D: TRBD1
V: TRBV5-1
J: TRBJ2-5
DNA: TGCGCCAGCAGCTTGGCCACAGGGGGCGTTGGGACCCAGTACTTC
CDR3: CASSLATGGVGTQYF

size: few
D: TRBD1
V: TRBV7-9
J: TRBJ1-5
DNA: TGTGCCAGCAGCTTCACCGGGGACAGAGCTGGGCCCCAGCATTTT
CDR3: CASSFTGDRAGPQHF

size: -
D: -
V: TRBV14
J: TRBJ1-4
DNA: TGTGCCAGCAGCCAAGGCCGGGGGTACACTGAAAAACTGTTTTTT
CDR3: CASSQGRGYTEKLFF

size: -
D: TRBD1
V: TRBV7-9
J: TRBJ1-1
DNA: TGTGCCAGCAGCCCGACAGGGGGCTACTTGGACACTGAAGCTTTCTTT
CDR3: CASSPTGGYLDTEAFF

size: -
D: -
V: TRBV6-5
J: TRBJ1-5
DNA: TGTGCCAGCAGTGAACAGGCATACAATCAGCCCCAGCATTTT
CDR3: CASSEQAYNQPQHF